This T cell receptor beta chain appears in the sequencing data of a study of blood T cell repertoires in COVID-19. Study-wide context: Nucleic acid was either cDNA or gDNA, and it came from T cells, B-cell-depleted T cells, or PBMCs.

Sequenced by immunoSEQ multiplex PCR; TCRdb stores in-frame clones only, minus some. The table lists roughly 93,000 clones, approximately 81% of them singletons. Trimming at V came to 5 bases and at J to 7 bases, leaving 3 bases not matched to a gene. This CDR3 spans 14 amino acids. Germline V gives CDR1 SNHLY, CDR2 FYNNEI. The TCR was taken from a woman older than 75 with acute or convalescent COVID-19. The chain employs TRBV2 and TRBJ2-1; 12 bases are shared with TRBD2. Sample: peripheral blood. The CDR3 is CASSRTSGANEQFF. The CDR3 DNA follows: TGTGCCAGCAGTAGGACTAGCGGGGCGAATGAGCAGTTCTTC.